The 21 T cell receptor beta chains reported below all come from one sample, sequenced in a study of molecular identifiers for immune sequencing clone quantification. TCRdb used MiXCR to reprocess the PCR reads, holding one entry per CDR3 protein. The table lists about 500,000 distinct CDR3 sequences, roughly 25% of them singletons, with 0.76% in the top ten. Sequences were obtained from naive CD8+ T cells from blood, with Jurkat cell RNA spiked in. Subset described: FACS-sorted CD8+CD4-CCR7+CD45RA+ naive T cells. The receptor set was obtained from a human donor in good health. Some libraries in this study had Jurkat cell RNA spiked in.

This clonotype was counted ten times or more. The chain uses TRBV6-5 and TRBJ2-4; D is undetermined. The CDR3 runs to 16 residues. Germline CDR1 MNHEY, CDR2 SVGAGI. Trimming removed 2 bases from V and 4 bases from J, with 15 bases in between. CDR3 in DNA: TGTGCCAGCAGTTACCGACCAGCCGAGCCTAAAAACATTCAGTACTTC. It encodes CASSYRPAEPKNIQYF.

A remark on this clonotype: Likely a read error: the CDR3 ends without its conserved phenylalanine or tryptophan. V and J are TRBV24-1 and TRBJ2-3; TRBD1 agrees at 7 bases. This CDR3 comprises 14 residues. J lost 5 bases, V lost 4 bases, and 5 bases had no gene match. Per the germline V gene, CDR1 is KGHDR and CDR2 is SFDVKD. The CDR3 DNA reads as TGTGCCACCAGTGACTCGCAGGGGGTAGATACGCAGTATTCT. Translating gives CATSDSQGVDTQYS.

This clonotype has at least ten counts. This chain connects TRBV7-9 to TRBJ2-7, with 7 bases that match TRBD1. CDR1 SEHNR and CDR2 FQNEAQ come from the germline V gene (reference sequence). V lost 5 bases and J lost 0; bases outside the gene matches: 16. The CDR3 loop spans 18 amino acids. In nucleotides, the CDR3 is TGTGCCAGCAGCGGACCGGGACAGCAACTCAAAAGCTCCTACGAGCAGTACTTC. Protein product: CASSGPGQQLKSSYEQYF.

This clonotype has a handful of counts. The chain recombines TRBV27 with TRBJ2-3, with D maybe TRBD2 (6 bases). Germline V gives CDR1 MNHEY, CDR2 SMNVEV (reference sequence). The CDR3 consists of 15 residues. V gave up 1 base and J gave up 2 bases, with 10 bases separating them. CDR3 protein: CASSLWGVATDTQYF. The CDR3, as DNA: TGTGCCAGCAGTTTATGGGGGGTCGCCACAGATACGCAGTATTTT.

The chain combines TRBV28 with TRBJ2-1, with TRBD2 identical over 12 bases. This CDR3 spans 14 amino acids. With 2 bases clipped from V and 9 bases from J, the junction kept 2 bases outside the gene matches. CDR1 is MDHEN and CDR2 is SYDVKM in the germline V gene. This CDR3 reads CASSLLAGGGEQFF. CDR3 nucleotides: TGTGCCAGCAGTTTACTAGCGGGAGGGGGTGAGCAGTTCTTC.

This clonotype was found once. Given a much more abundant clone one base away, this may be a read error. This chain uses TRBV5-1 with TRBJ1-6; 9 bases fit TRBD1. The CDR3 sequence is 15 residues long. V trimming: 4 bases; J trimming: 9 bases; junction bases outside the gene matches: 8. Germline lookup yields CDR1 SGHRS and CDR2 YFSETQ. CDR3 bases: TGCGCCAGCAGCCCCGGACAGGGGTTGGGTTCACCCCTCCACTTT. Its translation: CASSPGQGLGSPLHF.

The chain uses TRBV19 and TRBJ2-5, with a weak D call TRBD2 (6 bases). Germline V lookup: CDR1 LNHDA, CDR2 SQIVND (reference sequence). The CDR3 extends over 15 amino acids. V was clipped by 5 bases and J by 1 base, with 14 bases between them. CDR3 sequence reads: CASSPEGSSQETQYF. The CDR3 DNA follows: TGTGCCAGTAGTCCGGAGGGCAGCTCCCAAGAGACCCAGTACTTC. Full variable domain (missing parts from reference TRBV19 and TRBJ2-5): DGGITQSPKYLFRKEGQNVTLSCEQNLNHDAMYWYRQDPGQGLRLIYYSQIVNDFQKGDIAEGYSVSREKKESFPLTVTSAQKNPTAFYLCASSPEGSSQETQYFGPGTRLLVL.

Notes on this clonotype: Here the CDR3 omits its conserved ending phenylalanine or tryptophan, so a read error is the likely source. This chain joins TRBV27 and TRBJ2-7; 7 nucleotides agree with TRBD1. Germline V gene data show CDR1 as MNHEY and CDR2 as SMNVEV (reference sequence). Trimming cost V 10 bases and J 2 bases; bases outside gene matches: 14. The CDR3 is made up of 15 amino acids. The CDR3: CAIATRQGRAYEQYY. DNA of the CDR3: TGTGCCATCGCCACGAGACAGGGCAGAGCCTACGAGCAGTACTAC.

This clonotype was observed a few times. The chain joins TRBV4-2 to TRBJ1-1, with D maybe TRBD1 (6 bases). The V gene lost 1 base and the J gene lost 0 bases, with 12 bases spanning the gap. CDR1 is LGHNA, CDR2 YNFKEQ, per germline. The CDR3 loop spans 16 amino acids. CDR3 bases: TGTGCCAGCAGCCAAGGGGCCCAGGGGATGAACACTGAAGCTTTCTTT. Protein: CASSQGAQGMNTEAFF.

This clonotype has at least ten counts. J is TRBJ2-1 and V is TRBV27, with a weak D call TRBD2 (6 bases). This CDR3 is built from 15 residues. Germline V CDR1 and CDR2: MNHEY, SMNVEV (reference sequence). Trimming cost V 3 bases and J 2 bases, with 11 bases left between them. For the CDR3, the DNA is TGTGCCAGCAGTTTCGAGGGAGGTCCCTACAATGAGCAGTTCTTC. Protein: CASSFEGGPYNEQFF.

This clonotype appeared a few times. J is TRBJ2-7 and V is TRBV27; TRBD1 matches 8 bases. Germline assignment: CDR1 MNHEY and CDR2 SMNVEV (reference sequence). V was clipped by 0 bases and J by 7 bases; unmatched bases: 5. This CDR3 region has 14 residues. This CDR3 is CASSLSGRGREQYF. In DNA form, the CDR3 reads TGTGCCAGCAGTTTATCTGGCAGGGGGCGTGAGCAGTACTTC.

This clonotype showed up just a few times. A read error may produce the germline difference seen at one junction end. The chain is built from TRBV20-1 and TRBJ2-3, with 8 bases lining up with TRBD2. The germline V gene encodes CDR1 DFQATT and CDR2 SNEGSKA (reference sequence). The CDR3 has 15 amino acids. The CDR3 DNA sequence: TGCAGTGCTAGAGTGTTAGCGGGGAGCACAGATACGCGGTATTTT. This encodes CSARVLAGSTDTRYF.

This clonotype has at least ten counts. This chain links TRBV6-5 with TRBJ1-4, with D tentatively TRBD1 (6 bases). Germline V gives CDR1 MNHEY, CDR2 SVGAGI. The V end lost 5 bases, the J end lost 6 bases, and 13 bases lay between the germline ends. The CDR3 runs 14 residues. The CDR3 nucleotides are TGTGCCAGCAGTCAAACCCGGACAGATGAAAAACTGTTTTTT. It encodes CASSQTRTDEKLFF.

The chain couples TRBV12-3 or TRBV12-4 to TRBJ1-2; unclear D gene. The V gene lost 3 bases and the J gene lost 2 bases, with 7 bases spanning the gap. The CDR3 spans 13 residues. The CDR3 nucleotides are TGTGCCAGCAGTTTCCCAGGAAACTATGGCTACACCTTC. Amino acid sequence: CASSFPGNYGYTF.

Ten or more counts support this clonotype. The genes are TRBV5-4 and TRBJ2-7; TRBD2 aligns across 9 bases. The CDR3 has 14 residues. Germline values: CDR1 SGHNT, CDR2 YYREEE (reference sequence). V trimming: 4 bases; J trimming: 3 bases; junction bases outside the gene matches: 5. The DNA for the CDR3 is TGTGCCAGCAGCGTTGGTAGCGGGAGCTACGAGCAGTACTTC. Its protein is CASSVGSGSYEQYF. The full variable domain, in which reference TRBV5-4 and TRBJ2-7 provide the parts outside the CDR3, is ETGVTQSPTHLIKTRGQQVTLRCSSQSGHNTVSWYQQALGQGPQFIFQYYREEENGRGNFPPRFSGLQFPNYSSELNVNALELDDSALYLCASSVGSGSYEQYFGPGTRLTVT.

The rearrangement uses TRBV27 and TRBJ2-7; 9 bases are a match to TRBD2. CDR3 length: 15 amino acids. Germline CDR1 MNHEY, CDR2 SMNVEV (reference sequence). With 6 bases clipped from V and 6 bases from J, the junction kept 12 bases outside the gene matches. CDR3 sequence: CASSGPAGGRGEQYF. Here the CDR3 DNA reads TGTGCCAGCAGCGGTCCAGCGGGGGGTCGAGGCGAGCAGTACTTC.

In its sample, this clonotype was seen a few times. The chain employs TRBV28 and TRBJ1-5, with D tentatively TRBD1 (6 bases). There are 15 residues in the CDR3. Germline V gene data show CDR1 as MDHEN and CDR2 as SYDVKM. Between the trimmed V and J ends, which lost 6 bases and 0 bases, there was a span of 12 bases. The CDR3 DNA is TGTGCCAGCAGGAGGGGGGTCGATAGCAATCAGCCCCAGCATTTT. It translates to CASRRGVDSNQPQHF.

In this sample, this clonotype turned up a few times. The chain joins TRBV2 to TRBJ2-5; D remains ambiguous. There are 15 residues in the CDR3. Trimming cost V 3 bases and J 1 base, with 12 bases left between them. In germline, CDR1 is SNHLY, CDR2 FYNNEI. This CDR3 reads CASSDPAGSQETQYF. DNA for the CDR3: TGTGCCAGCAGTGATCCGGCAGGCTCCCAAGAGACCCAGTACTTC.

This clonotype occurred once. Given a much more abundant clone one base away, this may be a read error. The chain links TRBV27 to TRBJ1-6; D gene uncertain. Trimming took off 8 bases at V and 0 bases at J, with 14 bases between the two ends. The CDR3 totals 16 residues. CDR1 and CDR2 (germline): MNHEY, SMNVEV (reference sequence). In DNA form, the CDR3 reads TGTGCCAGCGGTCCCACGGGAGGCTCCTATAATTCACCCCTCCACTTT. Translation gives CASGPTGGSYNSPLHF.

This clonotype came up many times. The J gene is TRBJ2-7, the V gene TRBV5-1, with D possibly matching TRBD2 (6 bases). Germline V lookup: CDR1 SGHRS, CDR2 YFSETQ. The CDR3 is 15 amino acids. The V gene lost 3 bases and the J gene lost 0 bases, with 13 bases spanning the gap. For the CDR3, the DNA is TGCGCCAGCAGCTCCATGACGGGACTCTCCTACGAGCAGTACTTC. It codes for CASSSMTGLSYEQYF.

In its sample, this clonotype was seen a few times. The chain joins TRBV7-9 to TRBJ2-7; a possible D gene is TRBD1 (5 bases). CDR1 is SEHNR, CDR2 FQNEAQ, per germline (reference sequence). Trimming stripped 4 bases from V and 4 bases from J, with 8 bases between. CDR3 length equals 12 residues. The CDR3 protein is CASSYGQYEQYF. For the CDR3, the DNA is TGTGCCAGCAGCTACGGACAATACGAGCAGTACTTC.